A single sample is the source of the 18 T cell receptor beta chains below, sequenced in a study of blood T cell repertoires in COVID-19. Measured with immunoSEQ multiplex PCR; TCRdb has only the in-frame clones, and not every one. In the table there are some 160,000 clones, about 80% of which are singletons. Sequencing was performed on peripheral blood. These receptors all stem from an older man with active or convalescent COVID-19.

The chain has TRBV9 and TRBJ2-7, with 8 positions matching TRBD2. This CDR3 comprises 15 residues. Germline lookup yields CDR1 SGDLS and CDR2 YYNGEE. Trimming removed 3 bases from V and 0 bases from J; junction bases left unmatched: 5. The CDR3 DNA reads TGTGCCAGCAGCGCGGGGGGGTCCAGCTCCTACGAGCAGTACTTC. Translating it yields CASSAGGSSSYEQYF. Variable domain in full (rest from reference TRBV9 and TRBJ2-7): DSGVTQTPKHLITATGQRVTLRCSPRSGDLSVYWYQQSLDQGLQFLIQYYNGEERAKGNILERFSAQQFPDLHSELNLSSLELGDSALYFCASSAGGSSSYEQYFGPGTRLTVT.

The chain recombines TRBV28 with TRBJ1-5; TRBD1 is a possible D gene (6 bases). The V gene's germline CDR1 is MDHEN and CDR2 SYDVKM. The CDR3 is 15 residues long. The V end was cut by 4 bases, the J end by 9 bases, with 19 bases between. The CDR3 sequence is CASSSQKGGEWPQHF. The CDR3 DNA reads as TGTGCCAGCAGTTCTCAAAAGGGGGGGGAATGGCCCCAGCATTTT. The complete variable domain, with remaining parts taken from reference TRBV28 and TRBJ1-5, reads DVKVTQSSRYLVKRTGEKVFLECVQDMDHENMFWYRQDPGLGLRLIYFSYDVKMKEKGDIPEGYSVSREKKERFSLILESASTNQTSMYLCASSSQKGGEWPQHFGDGTRLSIL.

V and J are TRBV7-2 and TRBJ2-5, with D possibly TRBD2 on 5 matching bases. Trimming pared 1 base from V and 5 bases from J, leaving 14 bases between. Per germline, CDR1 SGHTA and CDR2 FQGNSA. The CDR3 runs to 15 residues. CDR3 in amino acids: CASSLVSDTGETQYF. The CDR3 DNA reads TGTGCCAGCAGCTTAGTCTCAGACACGGGGGAGACCCAGTACTTC.

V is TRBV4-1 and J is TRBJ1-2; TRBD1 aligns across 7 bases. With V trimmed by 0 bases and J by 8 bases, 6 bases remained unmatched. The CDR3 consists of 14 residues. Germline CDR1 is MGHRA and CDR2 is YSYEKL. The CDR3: CASSQDWDSAGYTF. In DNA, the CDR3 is TGCGCCAGCAGCCAAGATTGGGACAGCGCGGGCTACACCTTC.

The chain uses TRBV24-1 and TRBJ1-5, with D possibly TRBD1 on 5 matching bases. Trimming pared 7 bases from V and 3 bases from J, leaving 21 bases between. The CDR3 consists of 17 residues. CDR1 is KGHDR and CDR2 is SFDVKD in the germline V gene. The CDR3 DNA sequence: TGTGCCACCAGGGAAAAAGCGGGACGGCTAAACAATCAGCCCCAGCATTTT. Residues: CATREKAGRLNNQPQHF.

The CDR3 protein is CASSSTEAGGRTGELFF. CDR3 nucleotide sequence: TGTGCCAGCAGCTCGACGGAGGCGGGGGGGCGAACCGGGGAGCTGTTTTTT. V gene TRBV9 combines with J gene TRBJ2-2; 9 bases match TRBD2. The J segment lost 5 bases and the V segment lost 4 bases, leaving 12 bases of the junction unmatched. Germline V gene lookup returns CDR1 SGDLS and CDR2 YYNGEE. The CDR3 loop spans 17 amino acids.

CDR3 DNA: TGTGCCAGTAGTTCCGGGACAGGTTTTACTCAGCCCCAGCATTTT. Its translation is CASSSGTGFTQPQHF. V and J are TRBV19 and TRBJ1-5; 8 nucleotides line up with TRBD1. With V trimmed by 5 bases and J by 6 bases, 9 bases remained unmatched. Germline V gives CDR1 LNHDA, CDR2 SQIVND (reference sequence). The CDR3 has 15 residues. Filled out from reference TRBV19 and TRBJ1-5, the complete variable domain reads DGGITQSPKYLFRKEGQNVTLSCEQNLNHDAMYWYRQDPGQGLRLIYYSQIVNDFQKGDIAEGYSVSREKKESFPLTVTSAQKNPTAFYLCASSSGTGFTQPQHFGDGTRLSIL.

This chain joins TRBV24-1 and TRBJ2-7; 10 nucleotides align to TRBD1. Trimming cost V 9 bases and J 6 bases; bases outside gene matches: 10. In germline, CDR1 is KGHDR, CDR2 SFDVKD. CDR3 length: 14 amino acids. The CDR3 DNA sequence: TGTGCCACCGAATCCGGGACAGGGGCCCGCGAGCAGTACTTC. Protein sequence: CATESGTGAREQYF.

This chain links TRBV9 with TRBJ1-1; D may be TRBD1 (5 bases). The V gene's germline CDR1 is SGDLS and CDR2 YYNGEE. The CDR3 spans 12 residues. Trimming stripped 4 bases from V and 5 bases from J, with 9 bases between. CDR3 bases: TGTGCCAGCAGCCCGGAGGGGACTGAAGCTTTCTTT. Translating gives CASSPEGTEAFF.

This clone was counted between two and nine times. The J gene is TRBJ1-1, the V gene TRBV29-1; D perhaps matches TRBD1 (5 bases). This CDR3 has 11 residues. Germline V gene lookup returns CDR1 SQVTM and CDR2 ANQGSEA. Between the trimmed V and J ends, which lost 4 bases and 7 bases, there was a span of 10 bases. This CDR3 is CSVGEGYEAFF. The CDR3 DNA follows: TGCAGCGTTGGGGAGGGGTATGAAGCTTTCTTT.

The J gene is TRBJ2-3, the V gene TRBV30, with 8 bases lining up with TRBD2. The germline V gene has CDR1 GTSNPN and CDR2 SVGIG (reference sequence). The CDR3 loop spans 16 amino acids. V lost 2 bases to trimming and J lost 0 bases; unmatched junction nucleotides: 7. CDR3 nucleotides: TGTGCCTGGAGTACTTGGGCTAGCGGGAGCACAGATACGCAGTATTTT. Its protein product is CAWSTWASGSTDTQYF.

CDR3 in amino acids: CASSLEFLRGETQYF. In DNA form, the CDR3 reads TGTGCCAGCAGCTTAGAGTTCCTCAGGGGTGAGACCCAGTACTTC. The chain carries TRBV7-9 and TRBJ2-5; D is possibly TRBD1 (6 bases). The V and J ends lost 1 base and 5 bases respectively, with 14 bases between them. Germline CDR1 is SEHNR and CDR2 is FQNEAQ (reference sequence). This CDR3 comprises 15 residues.

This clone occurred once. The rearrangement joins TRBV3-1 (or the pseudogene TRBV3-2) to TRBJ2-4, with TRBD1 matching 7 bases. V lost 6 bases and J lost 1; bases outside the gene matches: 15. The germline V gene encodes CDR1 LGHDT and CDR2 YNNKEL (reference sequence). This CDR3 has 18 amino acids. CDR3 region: CASSPLAPGGAAKNIQYF. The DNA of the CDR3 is TGTGCCAGCAGTCCCCTGGCCCCAGGGGGAGCGGCCAAAAACATTCAGTACTTC.

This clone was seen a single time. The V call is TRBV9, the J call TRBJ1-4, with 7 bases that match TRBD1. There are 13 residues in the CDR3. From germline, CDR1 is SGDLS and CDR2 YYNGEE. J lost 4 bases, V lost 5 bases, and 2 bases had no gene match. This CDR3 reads CASRGQSNEKLFF. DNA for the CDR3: TGTGCCAGCAGGGGACAGAGTAATGAAAAACTGTTTTTT.

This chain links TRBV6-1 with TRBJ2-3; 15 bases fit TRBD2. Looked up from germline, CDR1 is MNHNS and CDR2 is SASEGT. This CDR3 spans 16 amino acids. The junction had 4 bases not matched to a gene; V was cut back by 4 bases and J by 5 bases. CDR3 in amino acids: CASSGTSGRDQDTQYF. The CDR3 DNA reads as TGTGCCAGCAGTGGGACTAGCGGGAGGGATCAAGATACGCAGTATTTT.

This CDR3 is CASSVRLAGTDFYNEQFF. The CDR3 coding sequence is TGTGCCAGCAGCGTAAGACTAGCGGGAACCGACTTCTACAATGAGCAGTTCTTC. The chain recombines TRBV9 with TRBJ2-1; 11 nucleotides line up with TRBD2. CDR3 length: 18 residues. Trimming at V came to 1 base and at J to 3 bases, leaving 9 bases not matched to a gene. Germline CDR1 SGDLS, CDR2 YYNGEE.

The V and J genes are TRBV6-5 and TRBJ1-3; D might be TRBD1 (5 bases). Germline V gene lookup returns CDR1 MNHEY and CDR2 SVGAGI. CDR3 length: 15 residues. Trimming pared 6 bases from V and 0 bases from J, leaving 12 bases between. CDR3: CASRGRGNSGNTIYF. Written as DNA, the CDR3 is TGTGCCAGCAGAGGAAGGGGAAACTCTGGAAACACCATATATTTT.

The CDR3 DNA sequence: TGTGCCAGCAGTTTAGCGGGGGGCGGCTGGGAGCAGTACTTC. Translation: CASSLAGGGWEQYF. This sequence joins TRBV27 and TRBJ2-7; TRBD2 agrees at 8 bases. Germline values: CDR1 MNHEY, CDR2 SMNVEV (reference sequence). The CDR3 has 14 amino acids. Germline trimming cut 2 bases from V and 7 bases from J; bases unmatched to any gene: 7.